Listed here is a single TCR beta chain. The entry originates in a study of control samples from healthy donors and cancer patients. Trimming removed 3 bases at V and 3 bases at J, with 12 bases between. Per germline, CDR1 SGHAT and CDR2 FQNNGV. This CDR3 is built from 15 residues. Profiling relied on immunoSEQ multiplex PCR, and the TCRdb table lists in-frame clones only, not all of them. The repertoire holds over 150,000 clones, with approximately 94% as singletons. Material: blood. This sequence joins TRBV11-2 and TRBJ1-3; no clear D. The source of this sequence is a man aged 40-55 years in good health. The CDR3 loop reads CASSFRAGIGNTIYF. In DNA, the CDR3 is TGTGCCAGCAGCTTCCGGGCGGGCATTGGAAACACCATATATTTT.